The 10 T cell receptor beta chains below were found in one sample sequenced in a study of radiation and T cells in renal cell carcinoma. The table came from immunoSEQ multiplex PCR; TCRdb's copy has only in-frame clones and leaves some out. The table has approximately 110,000 clones, 80% to 85% seen once. As for time point: baseline pretreatment blood. Specified treatment: 15 Gy SBRT to primary tumor, nephrectomy 4 weeks later. The source was blood, collected from a patient whose treatment included radiotherapy and nephrectomy. The receptors stem from a woman in her sixties with renal cell carcinoma.

This clone came up once. This chain links TRBV5-5 with TRBJ2-1; 9 bases are a match to TRBD1. Trimming at V came to 2 bases and at J to 1 base, leaving 1 base not matched to a gene. CDR3 length: 15 residues. CDR1 SGHKS and CDR2 YYEKEE come from the germline V gene (reference sequence). Here the CDR3 reads CASSFGTGSYNEQFF. The CDR3 DNA reads TGTGCCAGCAGCTTTGGGACAGGGTCCTACAATGAGCAGTTCTTC.

This clone was picked up one time. The gene calls are TRBV6-6 and TRBJ1-2; D uncertain. Germline lookup yields CDR1 MNHNY and CDR2 SVGAGI (reference sequence). The length of the CDR3 is 14 residues. The germline V and J ends were trimmed by 4 bases and 7 bases, with 16 bases remaining between them. As DNA, the CDR3 is TGTGCCAGCAGTTCCCTTCCGGAATCGGTTGGCTACACCTTC. It codes for CASSSLPESVGYTF.

The CDR3 loop is CASSLGPGDRGSEQYF. The CDR3 region has the DNA TGTGCCAGCAGCTTGGGGCCCGGCGACCGGGGGAGCGAGCAGTACTTC. The chain has TRBV5-4 and TRBJ2-7, with D perhaps matching TRBD2 (6 bases). V lost 0 bases to trimming and J lost 6 bases, with 19 bases between them. Germline V gives CDR1 SGHNT, CDR2 YYREEE (reference sequence). The CDR3 has 16 residues.

This chain joins TRBV6-1 and TRBJ1-5; tentatively, D is TRBD1 (6 bases). The V and J ends lost 7 bases and 0 bases respectively, with 13 bases between them. CDR1 MNHNS and CDR2 SASEGT come from the germline V gene. This CDR3 contains 15 residues. CDR3 amino acids: CASTRTGYSNQPQHF. The CDR3 coding sequence is TGTGCCAGCACGCGAACAGGGTATAGCAATCAGCCCCAGCATTTT.

In this sample, this clone turned up a few times. The genes are TRBV4-3 and TRBJ1-1; no definite D call. CDR3 size: 16 residues. Germline loops: CDR1 LGHNA, CDR2 YSLEER. Trimming removed 3 bases at V and 0 bases at J, with 14 bases between. CDR3 coding DNA: TGCGCCAGCAGCCAGGACTTGATTACAGTGAACACTGAAGCTTTCTTT. Protein product: CASSQDLITVNTEAFF.

This chain uses TRBV5-1 with TRBJ1-2; D remains unclear. V lost 0 bases and J 2 bases, leaving 11 bases between the germline ends. CDR3 length: 15 residues. The germline gives CDR1 SGHRS, CDR2 YFSETQ. The CDR3 DNA follows: TGCGCCAGCAGCTTGGAAGCAGGCGTCAACTATGGCTACACCTTC. Amino acids: CASSLEAGVNYGYTF.

The gene calls are TRBV5-1 and TRBJ2-5; perhaps D is TRBD1 or TRBD2 (5 bases each). V lost 4 bases and J 0 bases, leaving 13 bases between the germline ends. Germline-derived CDR1 and CDR2 are SGHRS and YFSETQ. The CDR3 extends over 15 amino acids. CDR3 residues: CASSHGTANQETQYF. In DNA, the CDR3 is TGCGCCAGCAGCCATGGGACGGCGAACCAAGAGACCCAGTACTTC.

The genes are TRBV12-5 and TRBJ2-5; a weak D match, TRBD2 (5 bases). The germline gives CDR1 LGHNT, CDR2 FRNRAP. The CDR3 contains 13 residues. V gave up 1 base and J gave up 7 bases, with 10 bases separating them. The CDR3 bases are TGTGCTAGTGGTTTGGGGAGGATTCGGACCCAGTACTTC. It yields the protein CASGLGRIRTQYF.

The rearrangement uses TRBV4-1 and TRBJ2-5; 12 positions match TRBD2. CDR3 size: 19 residues. V lost 0 bases, J lost 5 bases, and 13 bases stayed unmatched. Germline V CDR1 and CDR2: MGHRA, YSYEKL. The CDR3 DNA reads as TGCGCCAGCAGCCAAGATGAAAGACTAGCGGGGGCCCGGGGGGAGACCCAGTACTTC. Encoded protein: CASSQDERLAGARGETQYF.

The genes are TRBV15 and TRBJ1-4; D is perhaps TRBD1 (5 bases). Germline loops: CDR1 LNHNV, CDR2 YYDKDF (reference sequence). Trimming stripped 0 bases from V and 7 bases from J, with 21 bases between. The CDR3 consists of 18 residues. The CDR3 DNA reads as TGTGCCACCAGCAGAGATCTCAGCGGGATAGGGGCAGCTGAAAAACTGTTTTTT. Its translation: CATSRDLSGIGAAEKLFF. Complete variable domain (other parts from reference TRBV15 and TRBJ1-4): DAMVIQNPRYQVTQFGKPVTLSCSQTLNHNVMYWYQQKSSQAPKLLFHYYDKDFNNEADTPDNFQSRRPNTSFCFLDIRSPGLGDTAMYLCATSRDLSGIGAAEKLFFGSGTQLSVL.